This T cell receptor beta chain was identified during a study of Graves' ophthalmopathy and Graves' hyperthyroidism. General study points: Discriminating ophthalmopathy from stable hyperthyroidism, a 13-signature model attained a sensitivity of about 89% and a specificity of about 83%.

Other autoimmune diseases, uncontrolled infections, pregnancy or lactation excluded patients from enrollment. CDR1 and CDR2 from the germline V gene are MGHRA and YSYEKL. The CDR3 spans 16 residues. V lost 3 bases and J lost 5; bases outside the gene matches: 11. The authors amplified TCR beta CDR3 regions from RNA transcripts. An initial RT-PCR round employing HTBI primers preceded a second-round multiplex PCR. TCRdb ran MiXCR on the multiplex PCR reads and lists one entry per CDR3 protein. The sample includes over a million distinct CDR3 sequences, less than 45% of them seen just once. Turning to this clonotype: Its antigen is undetermined.

Sequenced input: peripheral blood or thyroid tissue (not recorded which). This sequence was found in an adult man with Graves' hyperthyroidism. This chain connects TRBV4-1 to TRBJ2-7, with 9 bases fitting TRBD2. CDR3 loop: CASSQRGGTTVDEQYF. The CDR3 nucleotides are TGCGCCAGCAGCCAGCGGGGGGGCACCACCGTGGACGAGCAGTACTTC.